Shown below are 12 T cell receptor beta chains from a single sample sequenced in a study of blood T cells in healthy people across ages. Sample-barcoded 5' priming and a J-beta primer mix drove a second PCR of about 6 to 12 cycles. TCRdb reanalysed the 5' RACE reads using MiXCR and keeps one entry per CDR3 protein. The table has more than 1,400,000 distinct CDR3 sequences, about 40% seen once. The specimen sequenced was blood. These receptor sequences come from a woman under 30 in good health.

The rearrangement uses TRBV27 and TRBJ2-4, with 9 nucleotides matching TRBD1. The end of the DNA fits TRBJ2-7 better, so the J call may be wrong. CDR3 length: 14 amino acids. Germline CDR1 MNHEY, CDR2 SMNVEV (reference sequence). CDR3 bases: TGTGCCAGCAGTTTAACCGGGACAGGGATCGAGCAGTACTTC. As protein: CASSLTGTGIEQYF.

The rearrangement links TRBV2 to TRBJ2-1; D is unresolved. The germline CDR1 and CDR2 sequences are SNHLY and FYNNEI. V lost 7 bases to trimming and J lost 5 bases, with 15 bases between them. There are 14 residues in the CDR3. CDR3 residues: CASIARALHNEQFF. DNA of the CDR3: TGTGCCAGCATCGCAAGGGCCCTCCACAATGAGCAGTTCTTC.

This clonotype was seen at least ten times. J is TRBJ2-1 and V is TRBV6-4; 9 nucleotides match TRBD2. The germline V gene encodes CDR1 MRHNA and CDR2 SNTAGT. The CDR3 spans 16 residues. With 4 bases clipped from V and 8 bases from J, the junction kept 12 bases outside the gene matches. The CDR3 loop reads CASSASPGLASHEQFF. In DNA form, the CDR3 reads TGTGCCAGCAGTGCCTCACCGGGACTAGCTTCGCATGAGCAGTTCTTC.

The table lists this clonotype with a few counts. The rearrangement uses TRBV2 and TRBJ1-5; 10 bases agree with TRBD1. CDR3 size: 15 residues. The germline V gene has CDR1 SNHLY and CDR2 FYNNEI. V lost 9 bases and J lost 4; bases outside the gene matches: 9. This CDR3 reads CASDWDRGGNQPQHF. The CDR3 region has the DNA TGTGCCAGTGACTGGGACAGGGGTGGGAATCAGCCCCAGCATTTT.

The rearrangement joins TRBV20-1 to TRBJ2-6; D is perhaps TRBD1 (5 bases). CDR3 length: 15 amino acids. Germline loops: CDR1 DFQATT, CDR2 SNEGSKA (reference sequence). Deletions cut 0 bases from V and 5 bases from J, with 11 bases between. This CDR3 reads CSARDPQGWANVLTF. The CDR3 DNA reads as TGCAGTGCTAGAGATCCCCAGGGCTGGGCCAACGTCCTGACTTTC.

The J gene is TRBJ2-5, the V gene TRBV6-2 or TRBV6-3; 8 bases match TRBD2. V lost 4 bases, J lost 2 bases, and 12 bases stayed unmatched. The CDR3 consists of 17 residues. Per the germline V gene, CDR1 is MNHEY and CDR2 is SVGEGT. CDR3 coding DNA: TGTGCCAGCAGTTCCAACTTACGCGGGGGGCCGCAAGAGACCCAGTACTTC. It codes for CASSSNLRGGPQETQYF.

This clonotype occurred many times. CDR3 loop: CASSLGGPPDTQYF. The CDR3 DNA is TGTGCCAGCAGCTTAGGCGGACCCCCGGATACGCAGTATTTT. The chain recombines TRBV7-2 with TRBJ2-3, with D uncertain. With 1 base removed from V and 6 bases from J, the gap between germline ends came to 11 bases. The CDR3 sequence is 14 residues long. Germline-derived CDR1 and CDR2 are SGHTA and FQGNSA.

This clonotype has ten or more counts. The rearrangement joins TRBV12-3 or TRBV12-4 to TRBJ2-1; 7 bases match TRBD2. J was trimmed by 9 bases and V by 7 bases; bases with no gene match: 15. The CDR3 sequence is 15 residues long. As DNA, the CDR3 is TGTGCCAGCACTCCTCGGACTAGGGGTCGGAGTGAGCAGTTCTTC. Translation: CASTPRTRGRSEQFF.

This clonotype was seen more than once but under ten times. The J gene is TRBJ2-7, the V gene TRBV4-1, with 7 bases lining up with TRBD1. The CDR3 is 17 residues long. The germline CDR1 and CDR2 sequences are MGHRA and YSYEKL. Trimming cost V 2 bases and J 1 base; bases outside gene matches: 11. CDR3 sequence reads: CASSQSKGAGGSYEQYF. CDR3 nucleotide sequence: TGCGCCAGCAGCCAATCTAAAGGGGCAGGGGGATCCTACGAGCAGTACTTC.

This chain joins TRBV13 and TRBJ2-4; 9 bases agree with TRBD2. V was pared by 4 bases and J by 3 bases, with 19 bases of the junction left unmatched. CDR3 size: 20 residues. Germline CDR1 is PRHDT and CDR2 is FYEKMQ (reference sequence). CDR3 residues: CASSSPVSGSGLGDKNIQYF. The CDR3 nucleotides read TGTGCCAGCAGCTCGCCGGTTAGCGGGAGCGGATTGGGGGACAAAAACATTCAGTACTTC.

The chain has TRBV9 and TRBJ2-3; TRBD2 matches at 14 bases. CDR1 is SGDLS and CDR2 is YYNGEE in the germline V gene. J lost 0 bases, V lost 4 bases, and 7 bases had no gene match. This CDR3 region has 18 residues. CDR3 nucleotides: TGTGCCAGCAGCCAGGGACTAGCGGGGGCCTCTAGCACAGATACGCAGTATTTT. It yields the protein CASSQGLAGASSTDTQYF.

The chain joins TRBV15 to TRBJ2-5; TRBD2 matches at 8 bases. The length of the CDR3 is 15 residues. Trimming took 3 bases from V and 7 from J; bases not matched to a gene: 10. Germline V gene sequence: CDR1 LNHNV, CDR2 YYDKDF (reference sequence). CDR3 nucleotide sequence: TGTGCCACCAGCAGTTGGGCAGCGGGAGCCAGGACCCAGTACTTC. Its protein is CATSSWAAGARTQYF. Drawing the rest from reference TRBV15 and TRBJ2-5, the complete variable domain is DAMVIQNPRYQVTQFGKPVTLSCSQTLNHNVMYWYQQKSSQAPKLLFHYYDKDFNNEADTPDNFQSRRPNTSFCFLDIRSPGLGDTAMYLCATSSWAAGARTQYFGPGTRLLVL.